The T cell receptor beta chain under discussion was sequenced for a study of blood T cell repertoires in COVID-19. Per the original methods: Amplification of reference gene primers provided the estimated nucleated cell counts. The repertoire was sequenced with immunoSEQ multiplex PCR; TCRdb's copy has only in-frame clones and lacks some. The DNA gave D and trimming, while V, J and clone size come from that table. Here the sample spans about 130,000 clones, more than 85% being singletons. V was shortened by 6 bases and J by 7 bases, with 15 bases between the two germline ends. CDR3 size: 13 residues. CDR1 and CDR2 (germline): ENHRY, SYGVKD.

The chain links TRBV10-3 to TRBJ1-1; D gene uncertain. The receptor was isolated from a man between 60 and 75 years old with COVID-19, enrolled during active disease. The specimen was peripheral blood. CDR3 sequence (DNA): TGTGCCATCAGCCTAAGGAGGGCGGGTGAAGCTTTCTTT. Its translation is CAISLRRAGEAFF.